This record concerns one T cell receptor beta chain sequence. Its antigen is currently unknown. V lost 1 base and J 6 bases, leaving 13 bases between the germline ends. This CDR3 is 15 amino acids long. Germline V gives CDR1 SGHAT, CDR2 FQNNGV. The entry originates in a study of cytomegalovirus exposure and HLA in healthy donors. Whole-study results and caveats: Subsequent analysis showed first-cohort TCR clusters tending to co-occur in more than 90 validation repertoires.

The table came from immunoSEQ multiplex PCR; TCRdb's copy has only in-frame clones and leaves some out. This sample has under 200,000 clones, with about 90% found just once. Input material: PBMCs. The chain combines TRBV11-2 with TRBJ1-5; D is perhaps TRBD1 (5 bases). This TCR was recovered from a woman younger than 30 in good health and CMV-seropositive. The CDR3 is CASSLGQGKRQPQHF. The CDR3 DNA reads as TGTGCCAGCAGCTTAGGGCAGGGAAAGCGTCAGCCCCAGCATTTT.